This TCR beta chain was found in a study of T cell responses to AZD1222 COVID-19 vaccine. Of note for this clone: Its target is unknown.

General study findings and limits: Following two doses of AZD1222, Spike-specific TCR breadth and depth rose.

Sequenced by immunoSEQ multiplex PCR; TCRdb stores in-frame clones only, minus some. The sample has about 52,000 clones; approximately 90% are singletons. Trimming pared 6 bases from V and 2 bases from J, leaving 8 bases between. This CDR3 is built from 14 residues. Germline V lookup: CDR1 MNHEY, CDR2 SVGAGI. This chain joins TRBV6-5 and TRBJ2-6; D remains unclear. The source is an adult who received the AZD1222 COVID-19 vaccine. The specimen was peripheral blood, collected 28 days after the second AZD1222 dose. The CDR3 DNA follows: TGTGCCAGCAGGCAAACTGCTGGGGCCAACGTCCTGACTTTC. It encodes CASRQTAGANVLTF.